This T cell receptor (beta chain) derives from a study of shared clonotypes between healthy human individuals. CDR3 length: 15 residues. Germline CDR1 LGHNA, CDR2 YSLEER. Trimming shortened V by 1 base and J by 0 bases, and 7 bases separated the two germline ends. HIV-negative, healthy adults without recent acute infections or vaccinations were the donors. Per the authors' pipeline: Owing to the provision of junction-only sequences devoid of quality scores by immunoSEQ, filtering differed. Data came from immunoSEQ multiplex PCR; TCRdb stores just in-frame clones and leaves some out. V and J calls and clone size are those listed in that table; D and trimming were worked out from the DNA. The table lists 400,000 to 550,000 clones, 70% to 80% of them singletons, with approximately 12% in the top ten.

The specimen was PBMCs. The chain links TRBV4-3 to TRBJ1-3; no clear D. The sequence derives from a middle-aged woman in good health. Some clones in this sample may be carry-over from other donors' samples. The CDR3 reads CASSQGVRSGNTIYF. The CDR3 nucleotides are TGCGCCAGCAGCCAAGGAGTTCGCTCTGGAAACACCATATATTTT.